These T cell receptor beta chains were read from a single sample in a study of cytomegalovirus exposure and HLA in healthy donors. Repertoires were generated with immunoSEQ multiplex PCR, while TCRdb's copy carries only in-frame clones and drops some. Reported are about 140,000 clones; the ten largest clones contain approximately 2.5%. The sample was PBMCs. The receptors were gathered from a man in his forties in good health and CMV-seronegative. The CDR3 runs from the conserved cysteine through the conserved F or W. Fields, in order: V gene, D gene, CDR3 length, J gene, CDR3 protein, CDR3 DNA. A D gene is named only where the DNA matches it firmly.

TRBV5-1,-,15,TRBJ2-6,CASSRTASGANVLTF,TGCGCCAGCAGCAGGACAGCGTCTGGGGCCAACGTCCTGACTTTC
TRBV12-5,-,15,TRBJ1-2,CASGLFAGGAGGYTF,TGTGCTAGTGGTTTGTTCGCAGGTGGAGCAGGGGGCTACACCTTC
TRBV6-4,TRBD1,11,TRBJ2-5,CASSVNGQVDF,TGTGCCAGCAGTGTCAACGGACAGGTAGACTTC
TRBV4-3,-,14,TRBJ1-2,CASSQDLRTGGYTF,TGCGCCAGCAGCCAAGATCTGAGAACAGGCGGCTACACCTTC
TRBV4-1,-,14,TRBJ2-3,CASSQDGSTDTQYF,TGCGCCAGCAGCCAAGACGGGAGCACAGATACGCAGTATTTT
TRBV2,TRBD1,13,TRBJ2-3,CASSPRQGDTQYF,TGTGCCAGCAGTCCCCGACAGGGAGATACGCAGTATTTT
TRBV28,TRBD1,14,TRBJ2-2,CASLQGGNTGELFF,TGTGCCAGCCTACAGGGGGGGAACACCGGGGAGCTGTTTTTT
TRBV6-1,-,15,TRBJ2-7,CASSENKGYSYEQYF,TGTGCCAGCAGTGAGAATAAGGGGTACTCCTACGAGCAGTACTTC
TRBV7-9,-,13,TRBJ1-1,CASSLVGDTEAFF,TGTGCCAGCAGCTTAGTAGGGGACACTGAAGCTTTCTTT
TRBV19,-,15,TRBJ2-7,CASSIRRDLPSEQYF,TGTGCCAGTAGTATCAGGAGGGATCTCCCTTCCGAGCAGTACTTC
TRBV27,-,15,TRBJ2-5,CASSSPQGGKETQYF,TGTGCCAGCAGCTCCCCACAGGGTGGGAAGGAGACCCAGTACTTC
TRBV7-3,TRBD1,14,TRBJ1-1,CASSYQGAHTEAFF,TGTGCCAGCAGCTATCAGGGGGCGCACACTGAAGCTTTCTTT
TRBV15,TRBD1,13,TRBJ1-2,CATSTQGRDGYTF,TGTGCCACCAGTACACAGGGGAGAGATGGCTACACCTTC
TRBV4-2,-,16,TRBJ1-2,CASSQEGQIETDGYTF,TGTGCCAGCAGCCAAGAGGGGCAGATCGAAACAGATGGCTACACCTTC
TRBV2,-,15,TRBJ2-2,CASSAQGANTGELFF,TGTGCCAGCAGTGCACAGGGAGCAAACACCGGGGAGCTGTTTTTT
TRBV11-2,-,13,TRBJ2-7,CASSLDMRDEQYF,TGTGCCAGCAGCTTAGATATGAGGGACGAGCAGTACTTC
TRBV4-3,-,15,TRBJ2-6,CASSQQGSGANVLTF,TGCGCCAGCAGCCAACAGGGCTCTGGGGCCAACGTCCTGACTTTC
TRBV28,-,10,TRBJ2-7,CATRAYEQYF,TGTGCCACCCGTGCCTACGAGCAGTACTTC
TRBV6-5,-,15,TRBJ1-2,CASSYSAGGAGGYTF,TGTGCCAGCAGTTACTCAGCTGGGGGGGCCGGGGGCTACACCTTC
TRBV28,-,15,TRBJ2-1,CASSLYGGAYNEQFF,TGTGCCAGCAGTTTATATGGGGGGGCTTACAATGAGCAGTTCTTC
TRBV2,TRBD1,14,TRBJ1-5,CASSYRQGDQPQHF,TGTGCCAGCAGCTATAGACAGGGGGATCAGCCCCAGCATTTT
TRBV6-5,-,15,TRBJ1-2,CASSYSGGRNYGYTF,TGTGCCAGCAGTTACTCGGGAGGAAGGAACTATGGCTACACCTTC
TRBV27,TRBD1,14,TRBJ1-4,CASSRTGVIKKLFF,TGTGCCAGCAGCCGGACAGGGGTGATTAAAAAACTGTTTTTT
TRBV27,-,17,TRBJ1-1,CASSLYPHGTLNTEAFF,TGTGCCAGCAGTTTATACCCCCACGGGACATTGAACACTGAAGCTTTCTTT
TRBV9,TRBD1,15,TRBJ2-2,CASSAGQGSTGELFF,TGTGCCAGCAGCGCGGGACAGGGTTCCACCGGGGAGCTGTTTTTT
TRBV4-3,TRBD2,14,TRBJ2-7,CASSQNRGGYEQYF,TGCGCCAGCAGCCAAAACCGGGGAGGGTACGAGCAGTACTTC
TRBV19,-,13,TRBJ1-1,CASSTTENTEAFF,TGTGCCAGTAGTACAACAGAGAACACTGAAGCTTTCTTT